The 26 T cell receptor beta chains given below trace back to one sample, sequenced in a study of graft-versus-host responses after intestinal transplantation. TCRdb keeps only in-frame clones here, not all; method: immunoSEQ multiplex PCR. The sample holds about 90,000 clones, approximately 95% seen once. No antigen is known for these receptors. Source: unstimulated CD8+ T cells sorted from spleen or lymph node cells, taken before transplant. These receptors originate from a human donor who was the organ donor for an intestinal transplant.

The V call is TRBV5-6, the J call TRBJ2-7, with a tentative D call TRBD1 (5 bases). The CDR3 has 13 amino acids. From germline, CDR1 is SGHDT and CDR2 YYEEEE. V lost 3 bases, J lost 3 bases, and 10 bases lay in between. Written as DNA, the CDR3 is TGTGCCAGCAGCTGGGCAGACAGCTACGAGCAGTACTTC. Protein: CASSWADSYEQYF.

For the CDR3, the DNA is TGTGCCAGCAGCTTTTCTATTCATGGTGGTGAGGAAACGCAGTATTTT. Translated, it gives CASSFSIHGGEETQYF. This sequence joins TRBV9 and TRBJ2-3; D gene unclear. This CDR3 has 16 amino acids. Trimming removed 4 bases at V and 9 bases at J, with 24 bases between. Germline V CDR1 and CDR2: SGDLS, YYNGEE. Full variable domain (remainder filled in from reference TRBV9 and TRBJ2-3): DSGVTQTPKHLITATGQRVTLRCSPRSGDLSVYWYQQSLDQGLQFLIQYYNGEERAKGNILERFSAQQFPDLHSELNLSSLELGDSALYFCASSFSIHGGEETQYFGPGTRLTVL.

This sequence joins TRBV27 and TRBJ2-7, with a possible D match to TRBD1 (5 bases). This CDR3 spans 14 amino acids. CDR1 and CDR2 from the germline V gene are MNHEY and SMNVEV (reference sequence). Trimming removed 3 bases from V and 2 bases from J, with 11 bases in between. The CDR3 is CASSLTRGPYEQYF. CDR3 sequence (DNA): TGTGCCAGCAGTTTGACAAGGGGCCCCTACGAGCAGTACTTC.

CDR3 bases: TGTGCCAGCAGCCTCACAGGGGTCTATGGCTACACCTTC. Translating it yields CASSLTGVYGYTF. J is TRBJ1-2 and V is TRBV5-6, with 7 nucleotides matching TRBD1. The CDR3 totals 13 residues. The trim removed 4 bases at V and 4 bases at J, leaving 4 bases unmatched. Germline values: CDR1 SGHDT, CDR2 YYEEEE.

V and J are TRBV6-5 and TRBJ2-2; D is ambiguous. The V end was cut by 0 bases, the J end by 1 base, with 9 bases between. Per the germline V gene, CDR1 is MNHEY and CDR2 is SVGAGI. The CDR3 runs 16 residues. In DNA, the CDR3 is TGTGCCAGCAGTTACTCAGAGACACTGAACACCGGGGAGCTGTTTTTT. It encodes CASSYSETLNTGELFF.

The chain combines TRBV6-5 with TRBJ1-1; D remains unclear. The V end lost 6 bases, the J end lost 5 bases, and 7 bases lay between the germline ends. The length of the CDR3 is 11 residues. Germline V gives CDR1 MNHEY, CDR2 SVGAGI. The DNA for the CDR3 is TGTGCCAGCAGCACAGAAACTGAAGCTTTCTTT. This gives the protein CASSTETEAFF.

V gene TRBV25-1 combines with J gene TRBJ2-3, with D possibly being TRBD1 (6 bases). V lost 5 bases to trimming and J lost 4 bases, with 10 bases between them. The CDR3 totals 13 residues. The germline gives CDR1 MGHDK, CDR2 SYGVNS. For the CDR3, the DNA is TGTGCCAGCAGTCCTGGGGGCGCAGATACGCAGTATTTT. Translated: CASSPGGADTQYF.

This clone was found once. The junction differs from germline at one of its ends, possibly a read error. This sequence joins TRBV7-7 and TRBJ2-2, with TRBD1 identical over 12 bases. The CDR3 sequence is 15 residues long. Per the germline V gene, CDR1 is SSHAT and CDR2 is FNYEAQ (reference sequence). The CDR3 DNA follows: TGTGCTAGCATGCCGGGACAGGGGGCAATCGGGGAGCTGTTTTTT. Translating it yields CASMPGQGAIGELFF.

V is TRBV7-9 and J is TRBJ2-6, with 11 bases fitting TRBD1. Germline CDR1 is SEHNR and CDR2 is FQNEAQ (reference sequence). The V and J ends lost 2 bases and 4 bases, in that order; junction bases with no gene match: 4. The CDR3 is made up of 17 amino acids. The CDR3 bases are TGTGCCAGCAGCTTATGGGGACAGGGGGAAGGGGCCAACGTCCTGACTTTC. Translated, it gives CASSLWGQGEGANVLTF.

The V and J genes are TRBV5-6 and TRBJ2-3, with D uncertain. The V gene's germline CDR1 is SGHDT and CDR2 YYEEEE. Deletions cut 3 bases from V and 3 bases from J, with 2 bases between. CDR3 length: 11 residues. CDR3 DNA sequence: TGTGCCAGCAGCTCGACAGATACGCAGTATTTT. Its protein is CASSSTDTQYF.

V gene TRBV6-6 combines with J gene TRBJ1-2; D unclear. The germline V gene encodes CDR1 MNHNY and CDR2 SVGAGI (reference sequence). This CDR3 is built from 14 residues. Trimming pared 2 bases from V and 8 bases from J, leaving 15 bases between. The CDR3 DNA sequence: TGTGCCAGCAGTTACCCCGACGGGGTAAACGGCTACACCTTC. It specifies CASSYPDGVNGYTF.

The rearrangement uses TRBV6-5 and TRBJ2-1; unclear D gene. Germline-derived CDR1 and CDR2 are MNHEY and SVGAGI. This CDR3 spans 12 amino acids. The V and J ends lost 10 bases and 0 bases respectively, with 7 bases between them. In DNA form, the CDR3 reads TGTGCCACCCAGGTCTCCTACAATGAGCAGTTCTTC. Translating it yields CATQVSYNEQFF.

This chain connects TRBV27 to TRBJ2-5; 8 bases fit TRBD1. Judging by the DNA end, TRBJ2-7 fits better; the J call may be wrong. The V gene's germline CDR1 is MNHEY and CDR2 SMNVEV (reference sequence). This CDR3 comprises 16 residues. This CDR3 is CASSPSTGVQWYEQYF. As DNA, the CDR3 is TGTGCCAGCAGCCCTTCGACAGGGGTTCAGTGGTACGAGCAGTACTTC.

This chain links TRBV6-6 with TRBJ2-7; 8 bases line up with TRBD2. The V gene end was trimmed by 7 bases and the J gene end by 3 bases; junction bases not matched to a gene: 14. CDR1 is MNHNY, CDR2 SVGAGI, per germline (reference sequence). The CDR3 is made up of 16 amino acids. Here the CDR3 DNA reads TGTGCCAGCATCAACCCCTCAGGGGCGGGAGGCTACGAGCAGTACTTC. Its translation is CASINPSGAGGYEQYF.

The rearrangement uses TRBV11-2 and TRBJ2-7, with 8 bases fitting TRBD1. The germline V gene has CDR1 SGHAT and CDR2 FQNNGV. This CDR3 is 14 amino acids long. J lost 2 bases, V lost 5 bases, and 5 bases had no gene match. The CDR3 region has the DNA TGTGCCAGCAGCGCGGCAGGGGGCACCTACGAGCAGTACTTC. It encodes CASSAAGGTYEQYF.

This chain joins TRBV6-6 and TRBJ1-4; D call uncertain. Per the germline V gene, CDR1 is MNHNY and CDR2 is SVGAGI (reference sequence). V was clipped by 6 bases and J by 4 bases, with 9 bases between them. This CDR3 is 13 amino acids long. DNA of the CDR3: TGTGCCAGCAGCACCAGTCATAATGAAAAACTGTTTTTT. Translation: CASSTSHNEKLFF.

In nucleotides, the CDR3 is TGTGCCAGCAGCCCGGGGACTAGCGGGGAGACCCAGTACTTC. It encodes CASSPGTSGETQYF. V usage is TRBV7-3 and J usage is TRBJ2-5; 12 bases are shared with TRBD2. After removal of 5 bases from V and 5 bases from J, the junction contained 3 bases not matched to a gene. Germline V gene lookup returns CDR1 SGHTA and CDR2 FQGTGA. The CDR3 is 14 residues long.

This rearrangement joins TRBV27 to TRBJ2-1; 9 bases line up with TRBD2. Trimming took 2 bases from V and 5 from J; bases not matched to a gene: 10. The CDR3 contains 17 residues. The V gene's germline CDR1 is MNHEY and CDR2 SMNVEV (reference sequence). Written as DNA, the CDR3 is TGTGCCAGCAGTTTAACCTACTGGCGGGGGGGCCACAATGAGCAGTTCTTC. Protein: CASSLTYWRGGHNEQFF.

This chain joins TRBV9 and TRBJ2-6; 7 bases agree with TRBD2. CDR1 and CDR2 (germline): SGDLS, YYNGEE. J gave up 3 bases and V 3 bases, and 15 bases lay outside the gene matches. This CDR3 spans 19 amino acids. DNA of the CDR3: TGTGCCAGCAGCGGCGGTCGGGGAGCGGGATGCTGTGGGGCCAACGTCCTGACTTTC. Translated: CASSGGRGAGCCGANVLTF.

The rearrangement links TRBV7-9 to TRBJ2-1, with 14 bases lining up with TRBD2. V dropped 6 bases and J dropped 9; count of bases not matched to a gene: 7. This CDR3 has 15 amino acids. Germline V CDR1 and CDR2: SEHNR, FQNEAQ (reference sequence). CDR3 nucleotide sequence: TGTGCCAGCAGTGAGACTAGCGGGAGGGCCGGTGAGCAGTTCTTC. This translates into CASSETSGRAGEQFF. The full variable domain, in which reference TRBV7-9 and TRBJ2-1 provide the parts outside the CDR3, is DTGVSQNPRHKITKRGQNVTFRCDPISEHNRLYWYRQTLGQGPEFLTYFQNEAQLEKSRLLSDRFSAERPKGSFSTLEIQRTEQGDSAMYLCASSETSGRAGEQFFGPGTRLTVL.

The rearrangement joins TRBV7-9 to TRBJ2-6, with D possibly TRBD1 on 5 matching bases. V was shortened by 5 bases and J by 0 bases, with 17 bases between the two germline ends. CDR1 and CDR2 from the germline V gene are SEHNR and FQNEAQ (reference sequence). CDR3 length: 18 residues. This CDR3 reads CASSDVLTVFSGANVLTF. DNA for the CDR3: TGTGCCAGCAGCGACGTCTTGACAGTCTTCTCTGGGGCCAACGTCCTGACTTTC.

CDR3 sequence (DNA): TGTGCCAGCAGCGTAGGGACCGGGGTCTACGAGCAGTACTTC. Encoded protein: CASSVGTGVYEQYF. The rearrangement links TRBV9 to TRBJ2-7; possible D gene TRBD2, 5 bases. Germline CDR1 is SGDLS and CDR2 is YYNGEE. Trimming shortened V by 0 bases and J by 3 bases, and 10 bases separated the two germline ends. This CDR3 has 14 amino acids.

This clone was recorded only once. A read error may produce the germline difference seen at one junction end. The CDR3 sequence is CASSLSPETEGYTF. In DNA form, the CDR3 reads TGTGCCAGCAGTCTATCTCCGGAGACCGAGGGCTACACCTTC. The chain uses TRBV27 and TRBJ1-2; D is ambiguous. CDR1 is MNHEY and CDR2 is SMNVEV in the germline V gene (reference sequence). CDR3 length: 14 amino acids.

This rearrangement joins TRBV27 to TRBJ1-6; 7 bases are shared with TRBD1. Germline CDR1 MNHEY, CDR2 SMNVEV (reference sequence). Losses at the gene ends were 4 bases for V and 13 bases for J; bases not matched to a gene: 16. The CDR3 is made up of 16 amino acids. CDR3 amino acids: CASSSTPGQPYSPLHF. CDR3 coding DNA: TGTGCCAGCAGTTCAACACCGGGACAGCCATATAGCCCCCTCCACTTT.

The CDR3: CASSAPQERVYNEQFF. The CDR3, as DNA: TGCGCCAGCAGTGCCCCTCAGGAGAGGGTTTACAATGAGCAGTTCTTC. The V call is TRBV10-1, the J call TRBJ2-1; tentatively, D is TRBD2 (5 bases). CDR3 size: 16 residues. CDR1 is WNHNN and CDR2 is SYGVQD in the germline V gene (reference sequence). V was shortened by 4 bases and J by 4 bases, with 17 bases between the two germline ends.

This clone has a handful of counts. The CDR3 DNA reads TGTGCTAGCTCCCAGGGGAGCAATCAGCCCCAGCATTTT. Translated, it gives CASSQGSNQPQHF. The chain uses TRBV12-5 and TRBJ1-5; maybe TRBD1 (6 bases). Trimming shortened V by 9 bases and J by 1 base, and 10 bases separated the two germline ends. There are 13 residues in the CDR3. Per germline, CDR1 LGHNT and CDR2 FRNRAP.